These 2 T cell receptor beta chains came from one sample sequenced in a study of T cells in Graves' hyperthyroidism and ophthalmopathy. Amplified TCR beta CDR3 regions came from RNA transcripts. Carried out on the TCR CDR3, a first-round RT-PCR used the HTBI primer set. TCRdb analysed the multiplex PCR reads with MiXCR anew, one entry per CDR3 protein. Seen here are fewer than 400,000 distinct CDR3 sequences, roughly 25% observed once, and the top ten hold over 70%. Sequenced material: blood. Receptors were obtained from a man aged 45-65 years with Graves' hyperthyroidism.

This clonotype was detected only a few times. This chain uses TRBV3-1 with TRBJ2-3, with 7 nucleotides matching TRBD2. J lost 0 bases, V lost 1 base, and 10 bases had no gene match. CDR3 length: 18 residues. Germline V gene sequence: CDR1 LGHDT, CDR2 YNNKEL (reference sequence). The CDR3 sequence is CASSQGRLGLTSTDTQYF. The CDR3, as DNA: TGTGCCAGCAGCCAAGGACGGTTGGGACTAACTAGCACAGATACGCAGTATTTT.

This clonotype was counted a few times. CDR3 residues: CASSYPGLAGTNTGELFF. The CDR3 DNA reads TGTGCCAGCAGTTACCCGGGACTAGCGGGAACGAACACCGGGGAGCTGTTTTTT. The rearrangement uses TRBV6-5 and TRBJ2-2; 13 bases are shared with TRBD2. Germline trimming cut 2 bases from V and 0 bases from J; bases unmatched to any gene: 3. This CDR3 has 18 residues. The V gene's germline CDR1 is MNHEY and CDR2 SVGAGI.